These T cell receptor beta chains were read from a single sample in a study of regulatory T cells in long-lasting Graves disease. TCRdb passed the multiplex PCR reads through MiXCR, listing each CDR3 protein once. The table shows over 500,000 distinct CDR3 sequences, with 15% to 20% occurring only once. These data were likewise used in another study, on T cells in Graves' hyperthyroidism and ophthalmopathy.

The sequencing used peripheral blood mononuclear cells (PBMCs), collected at new diagnosis, from a patient treated with antithyroid drugs. All receptors derive from a woman in her twenties or thirties with Graves disease. CDR3s include the opening cysteine and the closing phenylalanine or tryptophan. Each record gives: J gene, V gene, D gene, clone size, CDR3 protein, CDR3 DNA. D genes are given only for firm matches. A row's size may be missing; if present it is once, few, many or a size class.

j_gene: TRBJ2-3; v_gene: TRBV24-1; d_gene: -; abundance: few; CDR3aa: CATSEEASTDTQYF; CDR3nt: TGTGCCACCAGTGAGGAGGCTAGCACAGATACGCAGTATTTT
j_gene: TRBJ1-3; v_gene: TRBV19; d_gene: TRBD1; abundance: -; CDR3aa: CASSRQGGGNTIYF; CDR3nt: TGTGCCAGTAGCCGACAGGGTGGTGGAAACACCATATATTTT
j_gene: TRBJ2-7; v_gene: TRBV11-2; d_gene: TRBD2; abundance: few; CDR3aa: CASSQEDFSASGSYEQYF; CDR3nt: TGCGCCAGCAGCCAAGAGGACTTTTCGGCTAGCGGGTCGTACGAGCAGTACTTC
j_gene: TRBJ1-4; v_gene: TRBV14; d_gene: -; abundance: -; CDR3aa: CASSQGTVGLFF; CDR3nt: TGTGCCAGCAGCCAAGGAACCGTCGGCCTGTTTTTT
j_gene: TRBJ2-7; v_gene: TRBV18; d_gene: TRBD1; abundance: -; CDR3aa: CASSPFRTGGLYEQYF; CDR3nt: TGTGCCAGCTCACCGTTCCGGACAGGGGGCTTATACGAGCAGTACTTC
j_gene: TRBJ1-1; v_gene: TRBV6-4; d_gene: -; abundance: few; CDR3aa: CASSSSGDGTEAFF; CDR3nt: TGTGCCAGCAGCAGTTCCGGTGATGGCACTGAAGCTTTCTTT
j_gene: TRBJ2-1; v_gene: TRBV11-2; d_gene: TRBD2; abundance: many; CDR3aa: CASSPEGAGLAGLDEQFF; CDR3nt: TGTGCCAGCAGCCCAGAAGGGGCGGGCCTAGCGGGATTAGATGAGCAGTTCTTC
j_gene: TRBJ2-7; v_gene: TRBV3-1; d_gene: -; abundance: -; CDR3aa: CASSRVPYEQYF; CDR3nt: TGTGCCAGCAGCCGCGTCCCCTACGAGCAGTACTTC
j_gene: TRBJ1-5; v_gene: TRBV27; d_gene: -; abundance: many; CDR3aa: CASRPPGWAQPQHF; CDR3nt: TGTGCCAGCAGGCCCCCGGGGTGGGCTCAGCCCCAGCATTTT
j_gene: TRBJ1-5; v_gene: TRBV28; d_gene: -; abundance: -; CDR3aa: CASSFRARQTNQPQHF; CDR3nt: TGTGCCAGCAGTTTTAGGGCTAGACAGACCAATCAGCCCCAGCATTTT
j_gene: TRBJ2-3; v_gene: TRBV19; d_gene: TRBD2; abundance: few; CDR3aa: CASSIELAGVHTQYF; CDR3nt: TGTGCCAGTAGTATAGAACTAGCGGGAGTACATACGCAGTATTTT
j_gene: TRBJ2-7; v_gene: TRBV9; d_gene: -; abundance: -; CDR3aa: CASSPWDSRGGEQYF; CDR3nt: TGTGCCAGCAGCCCTTGGGACTCCCGAGGGGGCGAGCAGTACTTC
j_gene: TRBJ1-2; v_gene: TRBV28; d_gene: -; abundance: many; CDR3aa: CASSFPQGDGYTF; CDR3nt: TGTGCCAGCAGTTTTCCTCAAGGGGATGGCTACACCTTC
j_gene: TRBJ1-1; v_gene: TRBV7-2; d_gene: TRBD1; abundance: many; CDR3aa: CASSFYDRGFLGAFF; CDR3nt: TGTGCCAGCAGCTTCTACGACAGGGGCTTTTTGGGAGCTTTCTTT
j_gene: TRBJ2-1; v_gene: TRBV30; d_gene: TRBD2; abundance: many; CDR3aa: CAWSVSSGVDNEQFF; CDR3nt: TGTGCCTGGAGTGTTTCCAGCGGGGTGGACAATGAGCAGTTCTTC
j_gene: TRBJ2-7; v_gene: TRBV5-5; d_gene: TRBD2; abundance: -; CDR3aa: CASRRSGTNAYEQYF; CDR3nt: TGTGCCAGCAGACGTAGCGGGACCAACGCCTACGAGCAGTACTTC
j_gene: TRBJ1-5; v_gene: TRBV2; d_gene: -; abundance: many; CDR3aa: CASNRGKANQPQHF; CDR3nt: TGTGCCAGCAATCGGGGCAAAGCGAATCAGCCCCAGCATTTT
j_gene: TRBJ2-3; v_gene: TRBV11-2; d_gene: -; abundance: many; CDR3aa: CASRPGFTSTDTQYF; CDR3nt: TGTGCCAGCAGGCCAGGATTTACTAGCACAGATACGCAGTATTTT
j_gene: TRBJ1-2; v_gene: TRBV7-9; d_gene: TRBD1; abundance: few; CDR3aa: CASSLGTGGSYGYTF; CDR3nt: TGTGCCAGCAGCTTAGGAACAGGGGGTTCCTATGGCTACACCTTC
j_gene: TRBJ2-7; v_gene: TRBV20-1; d_gene: TRBD2; abundance: many; CDR3aa: CSARTSGHSYEQYF; CDR3nt: TGCAGTGCTAGGACTAGCGGGCACTCCTACGAGCAGTACTTC
j_gene: TRBJ1-1; v_gene: TRBV4-1; d_gene: -; abundance: -; CDR3aa: CASSRATWTRCPEAFF; CDR3nt: TGCGCCAGCAGCCGTGCAACCTGGACACGATGCCCTGAAGCTTTCTTT
j_gene: TRBJ2-2; v_gene: TRBV7-3; d_gene: -; abundance: many; CDR3aa: CASSLNVGGTGELFF; CDR3nt: TGTGCCAGCAGCTTAAACGTGGGAGGCACCGGGGAGCTGTTTTTT
j_gene: TRBJ2-3; v_gene: TRBV20-1; d_gene: -; abundance: many; CDR3aa: CSARDIGRSTDTQYF; CDR3nt: TGCAGTGCTAGGGATATCGGCCGAAGCACAGATACGCAGTATTTT
j_gene: TRBJ2-7; v_gene: TRBV7-2; d_gene: -; abundance: many; CDR3aa: CASSLNGGGYEQYF; CDR3nt: TGTGCCAGCAGCTTAAACGGGGGTGGCTACGAGCAGTACTTC
j_gene: TRBJ2-7; v_gene: TRBV18; d_gene: -; abundance: -; CDR3aa: CASSPVNRARNEQYF; CDR3nt: TGTGCCAGCTCACCCGTTAACAGGGCAAGAAACGAGCAGTACTTC
j_gene: TRBJ2-7; v_gene: TRBV18; d_gene: TRBD2; abundance: -; CDR3aa: CASSPTSGINPDEQYF; CDR3nt: TGTGCCAGCTCACCGACTAGCGGGATTAATCCGGACGAGCAGTACTTC
j_gene: TRBJ2-7; v_gene: TRBV7-6; d_gene: TRBD1; abundance: many; CDR3aa: CASSSRDSKEQYF; CDR3nt: TGTGCCAGCAGCTCAAGGGACAGTAAAGAGCAGTACTTC
j_gene: TRBJ2-1; v_gene: TRBV28; d_gene: TRBD2; abundance: many; CDR3aa: CASSLGTSGPFSYNEQFF; CDR3nt: TGTGCCAGCAGTCTGGGGACTAGCGGCCCCTTCTCCTACAATGAGCAGTTCTTC
j_gene: TRBJ2-2; v_gene: TRBV7-3; d_gene: -; abundance: -; CDR3aa: CASSPEFTGINTGELFF; CDR3nt: TGTGCCAGCAGCCCCGAGTTTACCGGGATAAACACCGGGGAGCTGTTTTTT
j_gene: TRBJ1-1; v_gene: TRBV20-1; d_gene: -; abundance: many; CDR3aa: CSALTGPPRGTEAFF; CDR3nt: TGCAGTGCTCTAACAGGGCCTCCACGGGGCACTGAAGCTTTCTTT
j_gene: TRBJ2-1; v_gene: TRBV24-1; d_gene: -; abundance: -; CDR3aa: CATSDLNRDNEQFF; CDR3nt: TGTGCCACCAGTGATTTGAACAGGGACAATGAGCAGTTCTTC
j_gene: TRBJ2-2; v_gene: TRBV30; d_gene: -; abundance: -; CDR3aa: CASSRDTYTGELFF; CDR3nt: TGTGCCAGTAGCCGGGACACCTACACCGGGGAGCTGTTTTTT
j_gene: TRBJ2-3; v_gene: TRBV20-1; d_gene: TRBD2; abundance: -; CDR3aa: CSAPLAGVNTQYF; CDR3nt: TGCAGTGCGCCGCTAGCGGGAGTGAATACGCAGTATTTT
j_gene: TRBJ2-1; v_gene: TRBV27; d_gene: -; abundance: many; CDR3aa: CASSFRGFGNEQFF; CDR3nt: TGTGCCAGCAGTTTCAGGGGCTTTGGGAATGAGCAGTTCTTC
j_gene: TRBJ2-7; v_gene: TRBV12-3/TRBV12-4; d_gene: -; abundance: many; CDR3aa: CASSIQGVAAYEQYF; CDR3nt: TGTGCCAGCAGCATACAGGGAGTTGCAGCCTACGAGCAGTACTTC
j_gene: TRBJ1-2; v_gene: TRBV6-1; d_gene: -; abundance: -; CDR3aa: CASSEPGDVSYGYTF; CDR3nt: TGTGCCAGCAGTGAACCCGGAGACGTAAGCTATGGCTACACCTTC
j_gene: TRBJ2-3; v_gene: TRBV7-8; d_gene: -; abundance: many; CDR3aa: CASSLRLARDTQYF; CDR3nt: TGTGCCAGCAGCTTAAGGCTGGCGAGAGATACGCAGTATTTT